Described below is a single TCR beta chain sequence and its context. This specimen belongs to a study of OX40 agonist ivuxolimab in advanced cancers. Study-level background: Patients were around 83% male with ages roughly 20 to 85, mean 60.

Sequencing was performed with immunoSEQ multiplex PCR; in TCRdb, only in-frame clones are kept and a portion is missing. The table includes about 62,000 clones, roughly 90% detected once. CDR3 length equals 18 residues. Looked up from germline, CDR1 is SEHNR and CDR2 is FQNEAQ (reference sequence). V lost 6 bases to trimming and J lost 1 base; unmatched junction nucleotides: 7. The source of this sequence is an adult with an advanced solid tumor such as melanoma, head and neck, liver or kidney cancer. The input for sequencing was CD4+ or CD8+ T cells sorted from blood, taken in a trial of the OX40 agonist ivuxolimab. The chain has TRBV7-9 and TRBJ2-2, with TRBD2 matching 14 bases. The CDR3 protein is CASRGTSGGPRNTGELFF. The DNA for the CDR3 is TGTGCCAGCAGGGGGACTAGCGGGGGCCCCAGGAACACCGGGGAGCTGTTTTTT.